Presented here are 25 T cell receptor beta chains from one specimen sequenced in a study of blood T cells in healthy people across ages. For the second PCR, which ran for about 6 to 11 cycles, a sample-barcoded 5' primer and a J-beta primer mix were used. TCRdb reprocessed the 5' RACE reads via MiXCR and lists one record per CDR3 protein. This table holds about 830,000 distinct CDR3 sequences, about 62% found once. Material: blood. Receptor source: a man under 40 in good health.

This clonotype was seen a handful of times. The CDR3 nucleotides are TGTGCCAGCAGTCCGAGAGTAGGGGTGGAGACCCAGTACTTC. Encoded protein: CASSPRVGVETQYF. J is TRBJ2-5 and V is TRBV12-3 or TRBV12-4, with a tentative D call TRBD1 (5 bases). The CDR3 loop spans 14 amino acids. The V gene lost 5 bases and the J gene lost 5 bases, with 15 bases spanning the gap.

The chain links TRBV19 to TRBJ2-5; possibly TRBD1 for D (6 bases). The DNA end lines up better with TRBJ2-7; the J call may be wrong. The CDR3 sequence is 15 residues long. Germline V gives CDR1 LNHDA, CDR2 SQIVND (reference sequence). This chain's CDR3 is CASSITGPSPDEQYF. The CDR3 nucleotides are TGTGCCAGTAGTATTACAGGGCCGAGCCCCGACGAGCAGTACTTC.

On this clonotype itself: A junction end diverges from the germline sequence, so it may reflect a read error. The CDR3 region is CASRPGGATGELFF. The CDR3 bases are TGCGCCTCAAGACCGGGAGGTGCCACCGGGGAGCTGTTTTTT. This sequence joins TRBV7-9 and TRBJ2-2; TRBD2 matches 7 bases. Germline CDR1 and CDR2: SEHNR and FQNEAQ (reference sequence). CDR3 size: 14 residues.

This chain uses TRBV6-5 with TRBJ1-2; tentative D call: TRBD1 (6 bases). The CDR3 totals 13 residues. Trimming took 3 bases from V and 3 from J, leaving 8 bases between them. CDR1 is MNHEY, CDR2 SVGAGI, per germline. For the CDR3, the DNA is TGTGCCAGCAGTTATCAGGGGCACTATGGCTACACCTTC. This sequence encodes CASSYQGHYGYTF.

The CDR3 region is CSARGGGRPLHTDTQYF. CDR3 nucleotide sequence: TGCAGTGCTAGGGGGGGAGGGCGGCCCCTACACACAGATACGCAGTATTTT. The rearrangement links TRBV20-1 to TRBJ2-3; 7 bases line up with TRBD2. This CDR3 comprises 17 residues. The germline V gene has CDR1 DFQATT and CDR2 SNEGSKA (reference sequence). V shed 3 bases, J shed 2 bases, and the junction held 14 bases outside the gene matches.

Of note for this clonotype: One end of the junction does not line up with germline, which may come from a read error. J is TRBJ2-4 and V is TRBV20-1, with 10 bases aligning to TRBD2. The J call is in doubt because the DNA end fits TRBJ2-7 better. This CDR3 comprises 17 residues. The germline gives CDR1 DFQATT, CDR2 SNEGSKA (reference sequence). CDR3 protein: CSSSGFKGLAVPYEQYF. Written as DNA, the CDR3 is TGCAGTTCTAGTGGCTTTAAAGGACTAGCGGTCCCCTACGAGCAGTACTTC.

The chain has TRBV6-6 and TRBJ1-1; D unresolved. The length of the CDR3 is 14 residues. Germline assignment: CDR1 MNHNY and CDR2 SVGAGI (reference sequence). Trimming cost V 5 bases and J 5 bases, with 15 bases left between them. This CDR3 is CASSRRYGSTEAFF. CDR3 in DNA: TGTGCCAGCAGTCGCCGATACGGGAGTACTGAAGCTTTCTTT.

The chain has TRBV4-2 and TRBJ1-2; 12 bases align to TRBD1. Trimming at V came to 5 bases and at J to 0 bases, leaving 7 bases not matched to a gene. This CDR3 spans 17 amino acids. Germline V gene sequence: CDR1 LGHNA, CDR2 YNFKEQ. The CDR3: CASSDRDRGLTNYGYTF. Here the CDR3 DNA reads TGTGCCAGCAGCGACCGGGACAGGGGGCTCACTAACTATGGCTACACCTTC.

The chain recombines TRBV6-5 with TRBJ1-2, with D tentatively TRBD1 (5 bases). Germline V gene sequence: CDR1 MNHEY, CDR2 SVGAGI. The length of the CDR3 is 14 residues. V was pared by 8 bases and J by 7 bases, with 20 bases between. Here the CDR3 DNA reads TGTGCCAGCCGCCGAGGGGACCAGGGTTTTGGCTACACCTTC. Its translation: CASRRGDQGFGYTF.

The gene calls are TRBV7-9 and TRBJ1-1; D not certain. Deletions cut 4 bases from V and 4 bases from J, with 16 bases between. This CDR3 region has 15 residues. Germline CDR1 is SEHNR and CDR2 is FQNEAQ (reference sequence). CDR3 sequence reads: CASSSSLAGSTEAFF. CDR3 DNA: TGTGCCAGCAGCTCGTCGTTGGCGGGTAGCACTGAAGCTTTCTTT. Full variable domain (missing parts from reference TRBV7-9 and TRBJ1-1): DTGVSQNPRHKITKRGQNVTFRCDPISEHNRLYWYRQTLGQGPEFLTYFQNEAQLEKSRLLSDRFSAERPKGSFSTLEIQRTEQGDSAMYLCASSSSLAGSTEAFFGQGTRLTVV.

This clonotype appeared a few times. The chain employs TRBV7-2 and TRBJ2-5, with D perhaps being TRBD1 or TRBD2 (5 bases each). CDR1 and CDR2 from the germline V gene are SGHTA and FQGNSA. The ends were cut back, 3 bases at V and 4 bases at J, with 18 bases in the middle. The CDR3 extends over 16 amino acids. The CDR3 nucleotides read TGTGCCAGCAGCTTGCAGTTGTCAGGGAGAGGAGAGACCCAGTACTTC. Its protein is CASSLQLSGRGETQYF.

The sample holds a few counts of this clonotype. J is TRBJ2-4 and V is TRBV20-1; 7 bases align to TRBD2. The length of the CDR3 is 15 residues. The junction had 7 bases not matched to a gene; V was cut back by 3 bases and J by 2 bases. The germline V gene encodes CDR1 DFQATT and CDR2 SNEGSKA (reference sequence). Written as DNA, the CDR3 is TGCAGTGCTAGGGATGGACTAGGGACCAAAAACATTCAGTACTTC. Translated, it gives CSARDGLGTKNIQYF.

The J gene is TRBJ2-1, the V gene TRBV27, with 9 bases lining up with TRBD2. The CDR3 length is 15 residues. Germline values: CDR1 MNHEY, CDR2 SMNVEV (reference sequence). V dropped 3 bases and J dropped 4; count of bases not matched to a gene: 4. The CDR3 spells CASSFGLATYNEQFF. In DNA, the CDR3 is TGTGCCAGCAGTTTTGGACTAGCGACTTACAATGAGCAGTTCTTC.

This clonotype has a handful of counts. The genes are TRBV7-2 and TRBJ2-7; 10 bases line up with TRBD2. The CDR3 loop spans 15 amino acids. The trim removed 6 bases at V and 1 base at J, leaving 6 bases unmatched. Per the germline V gene, CDR1 is SGHTA and CDR2 is FQGNSA. The CDR3 spells CASRRTSGSSYEQYF. CDR3 nucleotide sequence: TGTGCCAGCAGGAGGACTAGCGGATCTTCCTACGAGCAGTACTTC. Variable domain in full (rest from reference TRBV7-2 and TRBJ2-7): GAGVSQSPSNKVTEKGKDVELRCDPISGHTALYWYRQSLGQGLEFLIYFQGNSAPDKSGLPSDRFSAERTGGSVSTLTIQRTQQEDSAVYLCASRRTSGSSYEQYFGPGTRLTVT.

The DNA for the CDR3 is TGTGCCAGCAGCCAAGCCGGGACAGTTAGGAACACTGAAGCTTTCTTT. This codes for CASSQAGTVRNTEAFF. The gene calls are TRBV3-1 and TRBJ1-1, with TRBD1 matching over 7 bases. Germline-derived CDR1 and CDR2 are LGHDT and YNNKEL (reference sequence). J was trimmed by 1 base and V by 1 base; bases with no gene match: 6. This CDR3 is 16 amino acids long.

The chain uses TRBV6-6 and TRBJ2-7, with 7 bases matching TRBD1. Germline assignment: CDR1 MNHNY and CDR2 SVGAGI (reference sequence). This CDR3 has 14 amino acids. Trimming took 8 bases from V and 6 from J; bases not matched to a gene: 13. CDR3 DNA sequence: TGTGCCAGCCGGGTTGGAGAGGGGGCACGCGAGCAGTACTTC. It codes for CASRVGEGAREQYF.

This clonotype has more than one count but fewer than ten. V gene TRBV20-1 combines with J gene TRBJ1-1; D call uncertain. CDR3 length equals 14 residues. Trimming removed 0 bases at V and 1 base at J, with 9 bases between. Germline-derived CDR1 and CDR2 are DFQATT and SNEGSKA (reference sequence). CDR3 loop: CSARDPGRNTEAFF. In DNA, the CDR3 is TGCAGTGCTAGAGATCCCGGCAGGAACACTGAAGCTTTCTTT.

This clonotype was counted between two and nine times. This chain uses TRBV6-2 or TRBV6-3 with TRBJ2-7; D is unresolved. CDR1 and CDR2 from the germline V gene are MNHEY and SVGEGT. V lost 0 bases and J 2 bases, leaving 11 bases between the germline ends. There are 15 residues in the CDR3. CDR3 nucleotide sequence: TGTGCCAGCAGTTACTCTGGGGATAATCCCTACGAGCAGTACTTC. Amino acids: CASSYSGDNPYEQYF.

This clonotype was seen a few times. V and J are TRBV20-1 and TRBJ2-7, with TRBD2 matching 8 bases. The CDR3 totals 14 residues. CDR1 is DFQATT, CDR2 SNEGSKA, per germline (reference sequence). The trim removed 6 bases at V and 4 bases at J, leaving 11 bases unmatched. The DNA of the CDR3 is TGCAGTGCCAAGTCAGGACTAGCCTCATACGAGCAGTACTTC. Residues: CSAKSGLASYEQYF.

V usage is TRBV12-3 or TRBV12-4 and J usage is TRBJ2-7; D call uncertain. The CDR3 has 14 residues. Trimming shortened V by 0 bases and J by 3 bases, and 9 bases separated the two germline ends. The CDR3 DNA reads as TGTGCCAGCAGTTTAGCGGGTTGCTACTACGAGCAGTACTTC. Amino acids: CASSLAGCYYEQYF.

The chain links TRBV9 to TRBJ2-7; D may be TRBD1 or TRBD2 (5 bases each). With the DNA end fitting TRBJ2-5 better, the J assignment may be wrong. Germline V gives CDR1 SGDLS, CDR2 YYNGEE. This CDR3 is built from 17 residues. CDR3 sequence (DNA): TGTGCCAGCAGCGTAAGTGGGGACCGTCGAGGGGTAGAGACCCAGTACTTC. It is translated as CASSVSGDRRGVETQYF.

The rearrangement joins TRBV28 to TRBJ2-1; tentative D call: TRBD1 (6 bases). Per germline, CDR1 MDHEN and CDR2 SYDVKM. Trimming removed 6 bases from V and 3 bases from J, with 21 bases in between. The CDR3 covers 17 residues. The CDR3 loop is CASSRDRTRSFYNEQFF. CDR3 coding DNA: TGTGCCAGCAGCCGTGACAGGACGAGGAGCTTCTACAATGAGCAGTTCTTC.

This clonotype was counted a few times. The CDR3 nucleotides are TGCAGTGCTAGCCCGGACAGGGTTAACTATGGCTACACCTTC. It yields the protein CSASPDRVNYGYTF. The chain is built from TRBV20-1 and TRBJ1-2; 8 bases agree with TRBD1. The V segment lost 3 bases and the J segment 1 base; nucleotides outside the gene matches: 4. CDR1 is DFQATT, CDR2 SNEGSKA, per germline (reference sequence). CDR3 length: 14 amino acids.

The gene calls are TRBV20-1 and TRBJ2-7; D ambiguous. Germline V gene data show CDR1 as DFQATT and CDR2 as SNEGSKA (reference sequence). Trimming stripped 0 bases from V and 0 bases from J, with 6 bases between. The CDR3 sequence is 13 residues long. The CDR3 protein is CSAREGISYEQYF. CDR3 DNA sequence: TGCAGTGCTAGAGAGGGGATCTCCTACGAGCAGTACTTC.

This clonotype occurred a few times. The V gene is TRBV20-1, the J gene TRBJ2-3, with 12 positions matching TRBD2. From germline, CDR1 is DFQATT and CDR2 SNEGSKA (reference sequence). CDR3 length: 17 amino acids. Trimming took 5 bases from V and 0 from J; bases not matched to a gene: 9. The CDR3 is CSAETSGGPLSTDTQYF. The CDR3 nucleotides read TGCAGTGCTGAAACTAGCGGGGGGCCCCTCAGCACAGATACGCAGTATTTT.